The 18 T cell receptor beta chains below were found in one sample sequenced in a study of shared clonotypes between healthy human individuals. The protocol was immunoSEQ multiplex PCR, while the TCRdb copy is restricted to in-frame clones and leaves out a portion. The table has over a million clones, 98% seen once. The specimen sequenced was naive CD4+ T cells sorted from blood. Indicated subset: CD45RA+ positively selected. The origin of the receptors is a man aged 25-45 years in good health.

CDR3 nucleotides: TGCGCCAGCAGTGATCCAGGGAAAGAGACCCAGTACTTC. Amino acid sequence: CASSDPGKETQYF. The J gene is TRBJ2-5, the V gene TRBV10-2; D perhaps matches TRBD1 (5 bases). V was clipped by 3 bases and J by 3 bases, with 8 bases between them. This CDR3 has 13 residues. Germline V CDR1 and CDR2: WSHSY, SAAADI.

V usage is TRBV2 and J usage is TRBJ2-3, with D hard to call. Germline assignment: CDR1 SNHLY and CDR2 FYNNEI. V was cut by 6 bases and J by 2 bases, with 6 bases left in between. The CDR3 totals 12 residues. The CDR3 DNA sequence: TGTGCCAGCAGATCGAACACAGATACGCAGTATTTT. Protein: CASRSNTDTQYF.

The rearrangement joins TRBV7-2 to TRBJ2-1, with D uncertain. Between the trimmed V and J ends, which lost 1 base and 3 bases, there was a span of 10 bases. Germline CDR1 and CDR2: SGHTA and FQGNSA. The CDR3 is 15 residues long. The CDR3 region is CASSLVSTNYNEQFF. CDR3 nucleotide sequence: TGTGCCAGCAGCTTAGTAAGCACCAACTACAATGAGCAGTTCTTC.

V usage is TRBV6-5 and J usage is TRBJ1-2; possible D gene TRBD1, 5 bases. There are 13 residues in the CDR3. Trimming removed 6 bases at V and 4 bases at J, with 12 bases between. The V gene's germline CDR1 is MNHEY and CDR2 SVGAGI. In DNA form, the CDR3 reads TGTGCCAGCAGGGTCGGACACATCTATGGCTACACCTTC. Its translation: CASRVGHIYGYTF.

The CDR3 DNA reads as TGTGCCAGCTCAAGTGGGGTTCTAGGCTACGAGCAGTACTTC. Translated: CASSSGVLGYEQYF. V and J are TRBV18 and TRBJ2-7; no definite D call. V lost 5 bases, J lost 3 bases, and 14 bases lay in between. The CDR3 length is 14 residues. CDR1 and CDR2 from the germline V gene are KGHSH and LQKENI.

This rearrangement joins TRBV11-2 to TRBJ2-5, with no clear D. With 5 bases removed from V and 5 bases from J, the gap between germline ends came to 9 bases. The CDR3 consists of 12 residues. The germline V gene encodes CDR1 SGHAT and CDR2 FQNNGV. The DNA of the CDR3 is TGTGCCAGCAGCGAAAGTGGGGAGACCCAGTACTTC. Protein product: CASSESGETQYF.

CDR3 region: CASSLVGQGAFF. The CDR3, as DNA: TGTGCCAGCAGCCTTGTAGGACAGGGAGCTTTCTTT. The chain carries TRBV7-8 and TRBJ1-1, with 8 positions matching TRBD1. The CDR3 covers 12 residues. The V segment lost 5 bases and the J segment 10 bases; nucleotides outside the gene matches: 6. Germline CDR1 SGHVS, CDR2 FQNEAQ.

The chain links TRBV7-6 to TRBJ2-3; possibly TRBD1 for D (5 bases). Trimming removed 1 base at V and 2 bases at J, with 13 bases between. CDR1 is SGHVS, CDR2 FNYEAQ, per germline. The CDR3 spans 16 residues. CDR3 loop: CASSLGAGRHTDTQYF. The DNA for the CDR3 is TGTGCCAGCAGCTTAGGGGCAGGGCGCCACACAGATACGCAGTATTTT.

This clone was found once. V is TRBV10-3 and J is TRBJ2-5; TRBD2 aligns across 8 bases. Per the germline V gene, CDR1 is ENHRY and CDR2 is SYGVKD. Trimming at V came to 4 bases and at J to 4 bases, leaving 5 bases not matched to a gene. CDR3 size: 14 residues. The CDR3 loop is CAISAAGAGETQYF. CDR3 nucleotides: TGTGCCATCAGTGCAGCGGGAGCGGGAGAGACCCAGTACTTC.

The genes are TRBV5-4 and TRBJ2-7; TRBD1 aligns across 8 bases. The CDR3 consists of 16 residues. The germline CDR1 and CDR2 sequences are SGHNT and YYREEE (reference sequence). With 0 bases clipped from V and 5 bases from J, the junction kept 10 bases outside the gene matches. The CDR3 nucleotides are TGTGCCAGCAGCTTGGCCTCCGGGACAGGCGCCAACGAGCAGTACTTC. Amino acid sequence: CASSLASGTGANEQYF.

The gene calls are TRBV19 and TRBJ1-2; D remains unclear. CDR3 size: 15 residues. Looked up from germline, CDR1 is LNHDA and CDR2 is SQIVND (reference sequence). V lost 3 bases and J 4 bases, leaving 15 bases between the germline ends. The CDR3 reads CASSMLTSGPYGYTF. CDR3 sequence (DNA): TGTGCCAGTAGTATGTTGACTAGCGGACCCTATGGCTACACCTTC.

This chain uses TRBV13 with TRBJ2-7; perhaps TRBD1 as D (6 bases). V gave up 4 bases and J gave up 3 bases, with 16 bases separating them. Per the germline V gene, CDR1 is PRHDT and CDR2 is FYEKMQ (reference sequence). The CDR3 is made up of 15 amino acids. This CDR3 is CASSSRGGWYYEQYF. The DNA of the CDR3 is TGTGCCAGCAGCTCTAGAGGGGGTTGGTACTACGAGCAGTACTTC.

On this clone: The junction shows a germline mismatch at one end, possibly a read error. V gene TRBV7-7 combines with J gene TRBJ1-3, with D possibly TRBD1 on 6 matching bases. Germline values: CDR1 SSHAT, CDR2 FNYEAQ (reference sequence). The CDR3 sequence is 17 residues long. CDR3 in DNA: TGTGCTAGCAGCGCCCGAAGAGGGGGGTACTCTGGAAACACCATATATTTT. Its translation is CASSARRGGYSGNTIYF.

This chain joins TRBV10-2 and TRBJ1-1; no clear D gene. The V and J ends lost 8 bases and 3 bases respectively, with 7 bases between them. The CDR3 totals 11 residues. Germline lookup yields CDR1 WSHSY and CDR2 SAAADI. CDR3 residues: CASSRDTEAFF. CDR3 coding DNA: TGCGCCAGCTCAAGGGACACTGAAGCTTTCTTT.

The chain uses TRBV5-8 and TRBJ1-2; 8 bases agree with TRBD1. From germline, CDR1 is SGHTS and CDR2 YDEGEE. The J segment lost 3 bases and the V segment lost 0 bases, leaving 13 bases of the junction unmatched. CDR3 length: 18 amino acids. CDR3 in amino acids: CASSLGTMTGASDYGYTF. The CDR3 bases are TGTGCCAGCAGCTTGGGGACCATGACAGGGGCTTCGGACTATGGCTACACCTTC.

This chain uses TRBV5-1 with TRBJ2-1; the match to TRBD2 covers 16 bases. Germline trimming cut 5 bases from V and 1 base from J; bases unmatched to any gene: 6. The CDR3 extends over 18 amino acids. Germline CDR1 SGHRS, CDR2 YFSETQ. CDR3 amino acids: CASRGGTSGRGSYNEQFF. CDR3 in DNA: TGCGCCAGCAGGGGAGGGACTAGCGGGAGGGGGTCCTACAATGAGCAGTTCTTC. Together with reference TRBV5-1 and TRBJ2-1, the CDR3 gives the full variable domain: KAGVTQTPRYLIKTRGQQVTLSCSPISGHRSVSWYQQTPGQGLQFLFEYFSETQRNKGNFPGRFSGRQFSNSRSEMNVSTLELGDSALYLCASRGGTSGRGSYNEQFFGPGTRLTVL.

The chain joins TRBV6-6 to TRBJ2-3; D gene unclear. Germline CDR1 is MNHNY and CDR2 is SVGAGI (reference sequence). The CDR3 is made up of 12 amino acids. Trimming pared 6 bases from V and 3 bases from J, leaving 7 bases between. The CDR3 spells CASRDGTDTQYF. DNA for the CDR3: TGTGCCAGCAGGGACGGGACAGATACGCAGTATTTT.

The chain joins TRBV5-4 to TRBJ2-2; TRBD2 aligns across 12 bases. Germline-derived CDR1 and CDR2 are SGHNT and YYREEE (reference sequence). Unmatched junction bases numbered 4, after V lost 0 bases and J lost 7 bases. CDR3 length: 16 residues. This chain's CDR3 is CASSLEGLAGGGELFF. The CDR3 DNA reads TGTGCCAGCAGCTTGGAGGGACTAGCGGGTGGCGGGGAGCTGTTTTTT.